The 18 T cell receptor beta chains below all came from one sample that was sequenced in a study of T cells after yellow fever vaccination. TCRdb recomputed calls from the 5' RACE reads with MiXCR, one row per CDR3 protein. This table holds roughly 250,000 distinct CDR3 sequences, around 13% found once. The source was CD4+ T cells sorted from PBMCs, collected 45 days after the yellow fever booster vaccination. Receptors originate from a man aged 25-45 years who received the YFV17D yellow fever vaccine.

This clonotype was observed a few times. The chain has TRBV11-2 and TRBJ2-7, with 8 positions matching TRBD2. The CDR3 consists of 14 residues. Germline V gene lookup returns CDR1 SGHAT and CDR2 FQNNGV. V was clipped by 6 bases and J by 4 bases; unmatched bases: 8. The CDR3 loop reads CASRILAGVYEQYF. In nucleotides, the CDR3 is TGTGCCAGCAGGATTCTAGCGGGTGTGTACGAGCAGTACTTC.

The chain links TRBV5-1 to TRBJ1-2; no firm D call. Trimming stripped 5 bases from V and 0 bases from J, with 8 bases between. Per the germline V gene, CDR1 is SGHRS and CDR2 is YFSETQ. The CDR3 runs to 13 residues. The DNA of the CDR3 is TGCGCCAGCAGGCTGGAGACTAACTATGGCTACACCTTC. Residues: CASRLETNYGYTF.

V and J are TRBV5-1 and TRBJ1-2; 7 bases are shared with TRBD1. Germline CDR1 and CDR2: SGHRS and YFSETQ. The V gene end was trimmed by 7 bases and the J gene end by 8 bases; junction bases not matched to a gene: 11. The CDR3 is 13 amino acids. The chain's CDR3 is CASGLEQGYGYTF. CDR3 nucleotide sequence: TGCGCCAGCGGACTAGAACAGGGGTACGGCTACACCTTC.

This clonotype was seen only a few times. The chain carries TRBV10-3 and TRBJ1-5; 7 positions match TRBD1. V was pared by 10 bases and J by 6 bases, with 12 bases of the junction left unmatched. The length of the CDR3 is 14 residues. Germline CDR1 is ENHRY and CDR2 is SYGVKD. The CDR3 DNA reads TGTGCCACCCAGGGGGGGCAGGGAAGTCAGCCCCAGCATTTT. Its translation: CATQGGQGSQPQHF.

The chain joins TRBV21-1 to TRBJ2-5; the D call TRBD2 from the table was never checked on the DNA. TRBV21-1 is noted as a pseudogene. The CDR3 consists of 14 residues. This CDR3 is CASSTWRDCETQYF. The CDR3 DNA reads as TGTGCCAGCAGCACGTGGAGGGACTGCGAGACCCAGTACTTC.

This chain joins TRBV29-1 and TRBJ2-7; D ambiguous. The germline gives CDR1 SQVTM, CDR2 ANQGSEA. This CDR3 has 16 amino acids. V was pared by 1 base and J by 6 bases, with 22 bases between. The CDR3: CSVEVTGRTQGSEQYF. The CDR3 nucleotides read TGCAGCGTTGAAGTGACCGGACGGACCCAAGGTTCCGAGCAGTACTTC.

This clonotype appeared a few times. V and J are TRBV21-1 and TRBJ1-2; the DNA was not compared with TRBD1, the D call given in the table. TRBV21-1 is shown as a pseudogene. This CDR3 contains 15 residues. DNA of the CDR3: TGTGCCAGCAGCGTCCGGACAGGGGGAGGGTATGGCTACACCTTC. It translates to CASSVRTGGGYGYTF.

This clonotype has only a few counts. J is TRBJ2-1 and V is TRBV18; perhaps TRBD1 as D (5 bases). Per germline, CDR1 KGHSH and CDR2 LQKENI. The CDR3 has 14 amino acids. The germline V and J ends were trimmed by 2 bases and 9 bases, with 14 bases remaining between them. The CDR3 DNA is TGTGCCAGCTCACCATCACAGGCAGCCCCTGAGCAGTTCTTC. Its protein product is CASSPSQAAPEQFF.

Ten or more counts support this clonotype. The chain uses TRBV7-2 and TRBJ1-1, with a weak D call TRBD1 (5 bases). Germline lookup yields CDR1 SGHTA and CDR2 FQGNSA. The CDR3 consists of 13 residues. V was pared by 6 bases and J by 2 bases, with 10 bases between. The CDR3 sequence: CASRIDRNTEAFF. As DNA, the CDR3 is TGTGCCAGCAGGATCGACAGAAACACTGAAGCTTTCTTT.

This clonotype occurred a few times. V and J are TRBV7-6 and TRBJ2-7, with D possibly TRBD2 on 5 matching bases. This CDR3 contains 12 residues. V dropped 10 bases and J dropped 5 bases, with 15 bases sitting between them. In germline, CDR1 is SGHVS, CDR2 FNYEAQ. Written as DNA, the CDR3 is TGTGCCACCGCCGCGGGTGGCAACGAGCAGTACTTC. Residues: CATAAGGNEQYF. Complete variable domain (other parts from reference TRBV7-6 and TRBJ2-7): GAGVSQSPRYKVTKRGQDVALRCDPISGHVSLYWYRQALGQGPEFLTYFNYEAQQDKSGLPNDRFSAERPEGSISTLTIQRTEQRDSAMYRCATAAGGNEQYFGPGTRLTVT.

CDR3 sequence: CSVDLGGETQYF. In nucleotides, the CDR3 is TGCAGCGTTGATTTGGGCGGGGAGACCCAGTACTTC. V is TRBV29-1 and J is TRBJ2-5; a possible D gene is TRBD2 (5 bases). V was trimmed by 3 bases and J by 5 bases, leaving 10 bases between them. The germline CDR1 and CDR2 sequences are SQVTM and ANQGSEA. This CDR3 has 12 amino acids.

This clonotype was seen only a few times. The chain carries TRBV20-1 and TRBJ2-1; the D gene is possibly TRBD1 (6 bases). Germline loops: CDR1 DFQATT, CDR2 SNEGSKA (reference sequence). The V gene lost 6 bases and the J gene lost 7 bases, with 16 bases spanning the gap. The CDR3 loop spans 13 amino acids. The DNA of the CDR3 is TGCAGTGCAAGGGCCCCTAGGGGGAATGAGCAGTTCTTC. Its translation: CSARAPRGNEQFF.

This clonotype came up once. The chain uses TRBV20-1 and TRBJ2-6; D unresolved. This CDR3 is built from 14 residues. Germline V CDR1 and CDR2: DFQATT, SNEGSKA (reference sequence). Trimming left V 3 bases short and J 1 base short, with 7 bases between. CDR3 protein: CSASIGSGANVLTF. As DNA, the CDR3 is TGCAGTGCTAGTATAGGTTCTGGGGCCAACGTCCTGACTTTC.

Notes on this clonotype: Relative to the germline gene, one junction end is altered; a read error may explain this. This chain joins TRBV20-1 and TRBJ2-7, with a tentative D call TRBD1 (7 bases). The CDR3 is made up of 13 amino acids. Germline values: CDR1 DFQATT, CDR2 SNEGSKA (reference sequence). CDR3 sequence (DNA): TGCAGTGCCGGGGGTGACAGGGCGAACGAGCACTACTTC. Residues: CSAGGDRANEHYF.

The V call is TRBV4-3, the J call TRBJ2-7, with D uncertain. Trimming removed 0 bases at V and 6 bases at J, with 9 bases between. Germline CDR1 is LGHNA and CDR2 is YSLEER. The CDR3 covers 13 residues. The CDR3 sequence: CASSQEPLSEQYF. CDR3 coding DNA: TGCGCCAGCAGCCAAGAACCCTTAAGCGAGCAGTACTTC.

The rearrangement joins TRBV3-1 to TRBJ2-3, with 9 bases matching TRBD1. The V gene's germline CDR1 is LGHDT and CDR2 YNNKEL (reference sequence). V trimming: 4 bases; J trimming: 6 bases; junction bases outside the gene matches: 11. This CDR3 region has 16 residues. The CDR3 coding sequence is TGTGCCAGCAGCCCCCCCGGGACAGGGTATTCTGATACGCAGTATTTT. Protein: CASSPPGTGYSDTQYF.

This clonotype was seen only a few times. CDR3 residues: CSASFGQGTGELFF. The CDR3 nucleotides read TGCAGTGCTAGCTTTGGACAGGGGACCGGGGAGCTGTTTTTT. The chain joins TRBV20-1 to TRBJ2-2, with TRBD1 matching 9 bases. The V gene's germline CDR1 is DFQATT and CDR2 SNEGSKA (reference sequence). The length of the CDR3 is 14 residues. Trimming at V came to 3 bases and at J to 5 bases, leaving 4 bases not matched to a gene.

This chain links TRBV5-1 with TRBJ2-7; 14 bases agree with TRBD2. V dropped 3 bases and J dropped 6; count of bases not matched to a gene: 14. The CDR3 totals 18 residues. Germline V gene data show CDR1 as SGHRS and CDR2 as YFSETQ. The CDR3 here is CASSSSGTSGSGSSEQYF. CDR3 DNA sequence: TGCGCCAGCAGCTCTTCCGGGACTAGCGGGAGTGGGTCGTCCGAGCAGTACTTC.